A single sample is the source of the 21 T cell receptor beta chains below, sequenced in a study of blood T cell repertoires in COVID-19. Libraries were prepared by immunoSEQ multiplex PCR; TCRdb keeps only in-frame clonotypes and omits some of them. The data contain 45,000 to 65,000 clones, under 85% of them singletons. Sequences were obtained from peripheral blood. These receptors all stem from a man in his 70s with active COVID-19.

Here the CDR3 reads CASSYGGDHYNSPLHF. In DNA, the CDR3 is TGTGCCAGCAGTTACGGCGGGGATCACTATAATTCACCCCTCCACTTT. The V gene is TRBV6-2 or TRBV6-3, the J gene TRBJ1-6; D gene unclear. V was trimmed by 2 bases and J by 3 bases, leaving 11 bases between them. The CDR3 contains 16 residues. Germline V CDR1 and CDR2: MNHEY, SVGEGT.

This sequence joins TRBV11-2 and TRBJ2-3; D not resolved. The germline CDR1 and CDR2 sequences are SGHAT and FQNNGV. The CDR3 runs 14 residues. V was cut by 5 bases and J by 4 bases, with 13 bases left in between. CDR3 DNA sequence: TGTGCCAGCAGCCCCCCCTCTGGGCCAGATACGCAGTATTTT. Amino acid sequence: CASSPPSGPDTQYF. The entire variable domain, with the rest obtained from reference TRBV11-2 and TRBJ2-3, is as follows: EAGVAQSPRYKIIEKRQSVAFWCNPISGHATLYWYQQILGQGPKLLIQFQNNGVVDDSQLPKDRFSAERLKGVDSTLKIQPAKLEDSAVYLCASSPPSGPDTQYFGPGTRLTVL.

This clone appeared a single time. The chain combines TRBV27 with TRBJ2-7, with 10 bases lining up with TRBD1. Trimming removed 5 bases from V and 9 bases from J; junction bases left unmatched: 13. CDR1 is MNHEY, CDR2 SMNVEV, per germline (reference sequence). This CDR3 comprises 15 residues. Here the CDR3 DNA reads TGTGCCAGCAGTCCGGCGACAGGGGGCTTATCCCCGCAGTACTTC. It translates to CASSPATGGLSPQYF.

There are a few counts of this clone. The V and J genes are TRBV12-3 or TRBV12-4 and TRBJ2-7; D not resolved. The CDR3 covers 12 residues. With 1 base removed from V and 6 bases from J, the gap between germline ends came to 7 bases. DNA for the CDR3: TGTGCCAGCAGTTTAGTCCTCGGCGAGCAGTACTTC. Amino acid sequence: CASSLVLGEQYF.

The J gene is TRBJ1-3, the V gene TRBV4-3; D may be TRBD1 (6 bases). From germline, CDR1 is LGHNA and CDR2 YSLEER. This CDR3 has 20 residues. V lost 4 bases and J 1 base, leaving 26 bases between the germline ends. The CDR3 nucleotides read TGCGCCAGCAGCCGCCATAGCAAATGGCGGGGGCCGGATTCTGGAAACACCATATATTTT. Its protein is CASSRHSKWRGPDSGNTIYF.

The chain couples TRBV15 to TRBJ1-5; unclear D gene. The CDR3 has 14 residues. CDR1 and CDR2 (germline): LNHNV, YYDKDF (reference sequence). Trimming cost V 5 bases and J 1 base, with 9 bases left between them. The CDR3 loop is CATSRRESNQPQHF. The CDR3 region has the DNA TGTGCCACCAGCCGTAGAGAGAGCAATCAGCCCCAGCATTTT.

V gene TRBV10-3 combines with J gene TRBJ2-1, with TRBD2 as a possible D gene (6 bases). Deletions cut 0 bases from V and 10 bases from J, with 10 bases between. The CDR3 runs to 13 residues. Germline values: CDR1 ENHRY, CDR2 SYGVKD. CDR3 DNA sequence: TGTGCCATCAGTGAGTCAGGAGGGAACGAGCAGTTCTTC. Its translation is CAISESGGNEQFF.

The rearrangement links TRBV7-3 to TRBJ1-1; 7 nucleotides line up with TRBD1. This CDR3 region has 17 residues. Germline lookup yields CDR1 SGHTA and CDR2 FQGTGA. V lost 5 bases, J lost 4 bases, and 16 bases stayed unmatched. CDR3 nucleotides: TGTGCCAGCAGCACCCCCCCGGGACAGACGTGGACCACTGAAGCTTTCTTT. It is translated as CASSTPPGQTWTTEAFF.

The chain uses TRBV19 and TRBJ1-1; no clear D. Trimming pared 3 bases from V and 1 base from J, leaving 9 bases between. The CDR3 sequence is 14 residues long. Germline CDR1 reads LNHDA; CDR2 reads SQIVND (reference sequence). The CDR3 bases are TGTGCCAGTAGTATCCAATCCAGGAACACTGAAGCTTTCTTT. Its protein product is CASSIQSRNTEAFF.

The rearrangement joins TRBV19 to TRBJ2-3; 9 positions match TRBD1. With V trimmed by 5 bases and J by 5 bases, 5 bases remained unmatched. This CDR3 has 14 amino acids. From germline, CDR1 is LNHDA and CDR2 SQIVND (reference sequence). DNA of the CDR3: TGTGCCAGTAGTTCACAGGGGGCTGGAGATACGCAGTATTTT. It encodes CASSSQGAGDTQYF.

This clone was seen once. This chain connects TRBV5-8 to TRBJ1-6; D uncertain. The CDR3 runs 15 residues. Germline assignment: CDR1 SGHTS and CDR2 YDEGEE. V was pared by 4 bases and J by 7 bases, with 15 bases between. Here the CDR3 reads CASSPLGSYNSPLHF. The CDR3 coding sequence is TGTGCCAGCAGCCCCCTCGGGAGCTACAATTCACCCCTCCACTTT.

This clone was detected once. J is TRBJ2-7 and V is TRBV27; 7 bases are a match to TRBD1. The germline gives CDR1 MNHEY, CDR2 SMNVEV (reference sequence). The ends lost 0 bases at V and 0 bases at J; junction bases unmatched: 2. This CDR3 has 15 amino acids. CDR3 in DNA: TGTGCCAGCAGTTTATCGGACAGGTACTCCTACGAGCAGTACTTC. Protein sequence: CASSLSDRYSYEQYF.

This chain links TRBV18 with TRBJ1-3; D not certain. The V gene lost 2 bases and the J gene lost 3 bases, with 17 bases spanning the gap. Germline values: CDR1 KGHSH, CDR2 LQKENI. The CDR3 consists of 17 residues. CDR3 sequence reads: CASSPISSYGDGNTIYF. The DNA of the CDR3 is TGTGCCAGCTCACCAATCTCTTCGTACGGGGATGGAAACACCATATATTTT.

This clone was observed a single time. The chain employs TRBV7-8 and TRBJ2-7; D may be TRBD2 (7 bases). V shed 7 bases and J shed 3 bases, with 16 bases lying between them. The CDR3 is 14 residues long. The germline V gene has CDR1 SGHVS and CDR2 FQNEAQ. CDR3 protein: CASNPQGGGYEQYF. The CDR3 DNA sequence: TGTGCCAGCAATCCCCAGGGAGGGGGCTACGAGCAGTACTTC.

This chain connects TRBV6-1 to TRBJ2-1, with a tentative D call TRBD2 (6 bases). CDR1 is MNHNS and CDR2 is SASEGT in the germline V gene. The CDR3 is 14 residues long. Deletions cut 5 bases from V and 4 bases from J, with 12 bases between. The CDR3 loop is CASSSGRGYNEQFF. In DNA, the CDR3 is TGTGCCAGCAGTTCCGGGCGGGGATACAATGAGCAGTTCTTC.

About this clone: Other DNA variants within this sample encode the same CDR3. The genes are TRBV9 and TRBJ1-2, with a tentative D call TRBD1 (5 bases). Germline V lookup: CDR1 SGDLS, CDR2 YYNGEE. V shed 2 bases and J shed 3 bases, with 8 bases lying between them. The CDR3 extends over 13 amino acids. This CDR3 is CASSVGGDYGYTF. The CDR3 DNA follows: TGTGCCAGCAGCGTCGGGGGAGACTATGGCTACACCTTC. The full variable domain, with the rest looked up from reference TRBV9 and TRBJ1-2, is DSGVTQTPKHLITATGQRVTLRCSPRSGDLSVYWYQQSLDQGLQFLIQYYNGEERAKGNILERFSAQQFPDLHSELNLSSLELGDSALYFCASSVGGDYGYTFGSGTRLTVV.

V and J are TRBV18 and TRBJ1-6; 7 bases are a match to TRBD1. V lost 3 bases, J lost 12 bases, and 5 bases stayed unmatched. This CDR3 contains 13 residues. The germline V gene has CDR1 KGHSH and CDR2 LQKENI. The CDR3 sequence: CASSPGQDGPLHF. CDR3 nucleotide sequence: TGTGCCAGCTCACCCGGACAGGATGGACCCCTCCACTTT.

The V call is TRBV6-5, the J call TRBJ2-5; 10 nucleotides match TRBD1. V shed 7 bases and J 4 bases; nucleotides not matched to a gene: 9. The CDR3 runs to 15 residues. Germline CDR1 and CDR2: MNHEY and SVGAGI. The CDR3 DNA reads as TGTGCCAGCAAAATCCTGACAGGGGGCATAGAGACCCAGTACTTC. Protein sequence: CASKILTGGIETQYF.

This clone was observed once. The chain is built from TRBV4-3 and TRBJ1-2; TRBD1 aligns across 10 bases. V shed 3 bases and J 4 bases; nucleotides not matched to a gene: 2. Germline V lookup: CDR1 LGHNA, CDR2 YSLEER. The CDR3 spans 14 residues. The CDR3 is CASSQDRGIYGYTF. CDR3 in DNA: TGCGCCAGCAGCCAGGACAGGGGGATCTATGGCTACACCTTC.

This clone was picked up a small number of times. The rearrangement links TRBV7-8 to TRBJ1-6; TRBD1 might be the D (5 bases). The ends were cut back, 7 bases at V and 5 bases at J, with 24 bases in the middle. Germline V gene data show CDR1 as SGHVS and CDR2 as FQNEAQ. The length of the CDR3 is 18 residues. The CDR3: CASTKRQPTETNNSPLHF. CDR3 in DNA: TGTGCCAGCACCAAAAGACAGCCCACAGAAACTAATAATTCACCCCTCCACTTT.

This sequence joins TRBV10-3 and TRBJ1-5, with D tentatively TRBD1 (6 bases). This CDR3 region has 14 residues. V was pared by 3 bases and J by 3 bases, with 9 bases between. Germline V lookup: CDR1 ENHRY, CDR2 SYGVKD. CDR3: CAISERTDNQPQHF. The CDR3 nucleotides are TGTGCCATCAGTGAACGGACAGACAATCAGCCCCAGCATTTT.